Listed here is a single T cell receptor (beta chain). Its antigen is undetermined. Sequencing used immunoSEQ multiplex PCR; TCRdb keeps in-frame clones, though not all of them. This table holds about 56,000 clones, 80% to 85% found once. This sample is part of a study of a mutant IDH1 vaccine in newly diagnosed glioma. Study details: Either 4-6 weeks after radiotherapy alone or alongside temozolomide, vaccination was begun.

The CDR3 consists of 12 residues. The V end was cut by 3 bases, the J end by 3 bases, with 9 bases between. Per the germline V gene, CDR1 is GTSNPN and CDR2 is SVGIG (reference sequence). Time point reported: week 47, end of study. The investigators gave 300 ug of mutant IDH1 20-mer peptide in each vaccine dose, together with topical imiquimod. Sequencing was performed on PBMCs, taken from a glioma patient whose treatment included an IDH1 peptide vaccine. This rearrangement joins TRBV30 to TRBJ2-7; no clear D gene. The source of this sequence is a woman between 45 and 60 years old with glioma. The CDR3: CAWSAGNYEQYF. CDR3 bases: TGTGCCTGGAGCGCTGGTAACTACGAGCAGTACTTC.